This T cell receptor (beta chain) was sequenced during a study of T cell repertoires in cytomegalovirus infection. The study, taken as a whole, reports: In two of eight donors, the top clonotype was HLA-C-restricted CMV-specific.

One entry per CDR3 protein, called by TCRdb with MiXCR from the reads. The repertoire includes around 180,000 distinct CDR3 sequences, about 20% of them detected once, and 2.5% to 3% sits in the top ten. The CDR3 is 14 amino acids. V was shortened by 3 bases and J by 8 bases, with 17 bases between the two germline ends. Germline CDR1 reads MNHEY; CDR2 reads SMNVEV (reference sequence). This clonotype showed up just a few times. What it binds is not known. Material: PBMCs. The rearrangement links TRBV27 to TRBJ2-7, with D tentatively TRBD1 or TRBD2 (5 bases each). This receptor was identified in a human donor in good health (CMV status not recorded). Some clones in this sample may be carry-over from other donors' samples. CDR3 sequence reads: CASSLVGPSVQQYF. CDR3 bases: TGTGCCAGCAGTTTGGTGGGACCCTCGGTACAGCAGTACTTC.